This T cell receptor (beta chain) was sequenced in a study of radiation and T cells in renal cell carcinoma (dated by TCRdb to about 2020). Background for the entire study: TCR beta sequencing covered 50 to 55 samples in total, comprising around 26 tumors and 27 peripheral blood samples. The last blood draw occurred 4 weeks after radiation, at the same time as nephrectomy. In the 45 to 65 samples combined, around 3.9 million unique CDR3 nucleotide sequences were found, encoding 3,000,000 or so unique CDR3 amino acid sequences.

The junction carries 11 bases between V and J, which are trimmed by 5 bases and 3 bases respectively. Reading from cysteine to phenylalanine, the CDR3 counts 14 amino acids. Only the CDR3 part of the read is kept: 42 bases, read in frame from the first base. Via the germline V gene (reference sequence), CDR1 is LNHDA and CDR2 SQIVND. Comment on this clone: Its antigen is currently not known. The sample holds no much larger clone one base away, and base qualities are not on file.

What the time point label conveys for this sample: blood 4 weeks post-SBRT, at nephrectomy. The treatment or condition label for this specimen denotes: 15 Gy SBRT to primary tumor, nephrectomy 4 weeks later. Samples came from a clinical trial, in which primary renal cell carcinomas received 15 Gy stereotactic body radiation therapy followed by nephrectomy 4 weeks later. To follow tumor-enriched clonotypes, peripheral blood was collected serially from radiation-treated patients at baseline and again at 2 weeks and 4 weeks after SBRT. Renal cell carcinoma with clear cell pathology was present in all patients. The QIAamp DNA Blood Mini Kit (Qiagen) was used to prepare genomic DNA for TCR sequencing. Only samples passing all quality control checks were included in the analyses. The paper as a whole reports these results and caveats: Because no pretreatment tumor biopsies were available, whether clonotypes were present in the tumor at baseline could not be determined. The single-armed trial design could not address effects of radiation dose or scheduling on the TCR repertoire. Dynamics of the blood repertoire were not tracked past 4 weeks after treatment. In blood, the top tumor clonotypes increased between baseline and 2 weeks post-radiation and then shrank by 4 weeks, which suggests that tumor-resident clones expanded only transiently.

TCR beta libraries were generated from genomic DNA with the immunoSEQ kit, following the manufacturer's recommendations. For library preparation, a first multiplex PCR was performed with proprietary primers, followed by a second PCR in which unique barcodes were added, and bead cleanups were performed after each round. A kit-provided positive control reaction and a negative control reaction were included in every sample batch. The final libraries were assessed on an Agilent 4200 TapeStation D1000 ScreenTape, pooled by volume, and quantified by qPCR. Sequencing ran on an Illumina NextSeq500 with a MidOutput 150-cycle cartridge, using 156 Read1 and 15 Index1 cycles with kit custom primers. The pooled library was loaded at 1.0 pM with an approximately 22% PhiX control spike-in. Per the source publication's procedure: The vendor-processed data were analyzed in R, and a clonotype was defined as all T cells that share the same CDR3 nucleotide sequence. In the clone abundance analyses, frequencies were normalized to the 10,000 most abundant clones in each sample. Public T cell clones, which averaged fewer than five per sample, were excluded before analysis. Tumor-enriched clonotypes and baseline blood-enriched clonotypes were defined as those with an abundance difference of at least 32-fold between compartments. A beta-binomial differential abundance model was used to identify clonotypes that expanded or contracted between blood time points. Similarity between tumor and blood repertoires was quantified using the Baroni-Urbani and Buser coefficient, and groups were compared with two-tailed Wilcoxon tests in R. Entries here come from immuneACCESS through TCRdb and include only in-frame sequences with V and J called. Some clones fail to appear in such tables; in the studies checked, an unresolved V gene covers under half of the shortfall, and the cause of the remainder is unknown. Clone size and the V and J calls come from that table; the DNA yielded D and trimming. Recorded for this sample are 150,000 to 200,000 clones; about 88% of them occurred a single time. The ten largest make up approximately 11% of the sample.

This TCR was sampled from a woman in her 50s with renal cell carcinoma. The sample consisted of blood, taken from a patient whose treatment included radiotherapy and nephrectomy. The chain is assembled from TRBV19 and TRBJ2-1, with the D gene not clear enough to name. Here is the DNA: TGTGCCAGTAGTGAGACACGGTTCTACAATGAGCAGTTCTTC. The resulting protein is CASSETRFYNEQFF.